Listed here are 22 T cell receptor beta chains from one sample, sequenced in a study of CD8 T cells in ankylosing spondylitis. The study's findings and limits: Several highly homologous variants formed a TCR beta motif that appeared characteristic of ankylosing spondylitis blood.

No antigens are known for them. In TCRdb, the 5' RACE reads were re-called with MiXCR into one record per CDR3 protein. Here the sample spans around 770,000 distinct CDR3 sequences, 10% to 15% being singletons. The sequenced sample was blood, either unsorted or a sorted T cell fraction (not recorded which). Every receptor here comes from a male donor with ankylosing spondylitis.

The rearrangement joins TRBV7-2 to TRBJ1-6; D perhaps matches TRBD1 (6 bases). Germline CDR1 reads SGHTA; CDR2 reads FQGNSA. V dropped 10 bases and J dropped 10 bases, with 20 bases sitting between them. This CDR3 has 14 residues. The CDR3 bases are TGTGCCACCACGCCGACAGGAAGTGAATCACCCCTCCACTTT. Its protein product is CATTPTGSESPLHF.

This clonotype has a handful of counts. The rearrangement joins TRBV15 to TRBJ1-4; no reliable D call. The CDR3 consists of 15 residues. Trimming cost V 0 bases and J 7 bases, with 12 bases left between them. The V gene's germline CDR1 is LNHNV and CDR2 YYDKDF (reference sequence). In nucleotides, the CDR3 is TGTGCCACCAGCAGAGATCGAGGGAACGGTGAAAAACTGTTTTTT. The encoded protein is CATSRDRGNGEKLFF. The full variable domain, rest sourced from reference TRBV15 and TRBJ1-4, is DAMVIQNPRYQVTQFGKPVTLSCSQTLNHNVMYWYQQKSSQAPKLLFHYYDKDFNNEADTPDNFQSRRPNTSFCFLDIRSPGLGDTAMYLCATSRDRGNGEKLFFGSGTQLSVL.

V usage is TRBV20-1 and J usage is TRBJ2-7; D gene ambiguous. The CDR3 spans 12 residues. The V gene's germline CDR1 is DFQATT and CDR2 SNEGSKA (reference sequence). The CDR3 DNA sequence: TGCAGGGCGGACGACGGGTACTACGAGCAGTACTTC. Amino acids: CRADDGYYEQYF.

A few counts support this clonotype. This CDR3 is CSARDQVRVYEQYF. The CDR3 bases are TGCAGTGCTAGAGATCAGGTCAGAGTCTACGAGCAGTACTTC. The rearrangement uses TRBV20-1 and TRBJ2-7; D is uncertain. Trimming removed 0 bases from V and 3 bases from J, with 12 bases in between. The CDR3 length is 14 residues. Germline-derived CDR1 and CDR2 are DFQATT and SNEGSKA (reference sequence).

This clonotype was recorded many times. J is TRBJ2-3 and V is TRBV6-5; D not certain. Germline lookup yields CDR1 MNHEY and CDR2 SVGAGI. Trimming took 0 bases from V and 0 from J, leaving 7 bases between them. The CDR3 contains 15 residues. The CDR3 protein is CASSYSRPSTDTQYF. The CDR3 bases are TGTGCCAGCAGTTACTCGCGGCCAAGCACAGATACGCAGTATTTT.

The chain couples TRBV5-1 to TRBJ1-1; TRBD1 agrees at 7 bases. Germline CDR1 SGHRS, CDR2 YFSETQ. The CDR3 runs to 14 residues. V shed 5 bases and J 0 bases; nucleotides not matched to a gene: 4. The CDR3 spells CASRGGTVNTEAFF. The CDR3 nucleotides are TGCGCCAGCAGGGGAGGGACAGTGAACACTGAAGCTTTCTTT.

The table lists this clonotype with a count of one. J is TRBJ2-1 and V is TRBV7-9; unclear D gene. Trimming removed 9 bases from V and 6 bases from J, with 18 bases in between. The CDR3 sequence is 14 residues long. Per the germline V gene, CDR1 is SEHNR and CDR2 is FQNEAQ (reference sequence). CDR3 sequence reads: CARSPGPLCNEQFF. The CDR3 DNA follows: TGTGCCAGGAGCCCCGGGCCGCTCTGCAATGAGCAGTTCTTC. Complete variable domain (other parts from reference TRBV7-9 and TRBJ2-1): DTGVSQNPRHKITKRGQNVTFRCDPISEHNRLYWYRQTLGQGPEFLTYFQNEAQLEKSRLLSDRFSAERPKGSFSTLEIQRTEQGDSAMYLCARSPGPLCNEQFFGPGTRLTVL.

This clonotype has more than one count but fewer than ten. DNA for the CDR3: TGTGCCAGCAGCTTAGCGTGGCAGGAAGCTTTCTTT. Translated: CASSLAWQEAFF. The chain links TRBV7-2 to TRBJ1-1; D remains unclear. From germline, CDR1 is SGHTA and CDR2 FQGNSA. The CDR3 sequence is 12 residues long. V lost 0 bases, J lost 8 bases, and 7 bases lay in between.

Comments on this clonotype: One end of the junction is discordant with germline, which a read error may explain. For the CDR3, the DNA is TGCGCCAGCAGCCAAGATGGTATCCGGCATACATTC. Its translation: CASSQDGIRHTF. This chain connects TRBV4-3 to TRBJ1-2; the D is unclear. Germline assignment: CDR1 LGHNA and CDR2 YSLEER. CDR3 size: 12 residues.

The chain recombines TRBV20-1 with TRBJ1-1; 7 bases match TRBD1. The germline CDR1 and CDR2 sequences are DFQATT and SNEGSKA (reference sequence). Trimming cost V 2 bases and J 8 bases; bases outside gene matches: 5. The CDR3 runs 12 residues. Written as DNA, the CDR3 is TGCAGTGCTAGACGACAGGGCAGAGAAGCTTTCTTT. Amino acids: CSARRQGREAFF.

This clonotype came up a few times. This chain links TRBV5-1 with TRBJ1-1; D unclear. V shed 1 base and J shed 6 bases, with 10 bases lying between them. The CDR3 length is 13 residues. Germline loops: CDR1 SGHRS, CDR2 YFSETQ. In DNA, the CDR3 is TGCGCCAGCAGCTTGTCAAGGGATTCTGAAGCTTTCTTT. This translates into CASSLSRDSEAFF.

This clonotype was counted a single time. The chain combines TRBV7-9 with TRBJ2-7; 10 nucleotides agree with TRBD1. The CDR3 has 14 amino acids. Unmatched junction bases numbered 6, after V lost 4 bases and J lost 6 bases. CDR1 is SEHNR, CDR2 FQNEAQ, per germline (reference sequence). The CDR3 region has the DNA TGTGCCAGCAGCTCCGGGGACAGGGGACCCGAGCAGTACTTC. Its translation is CASSSGDRGPEQYF.

This clonotype showed up many times. J is TRBJ2-7 and V is TRBV20-1; no reliable D call. The germline V gene has CDR1 DFQATT and CDR2 SNEGSKA (reference sequence). This CDR3 spans 13 amino acids. The germline V and J ends were trimmed by 4 bases and 0 bases, with 10 bases remaining between them. CDR3 residues: CSAIYGTSYEQYF. The CDR3 nucleotides read TGCAGTGCTATTTACGGAACCTCCTACGAGCAGTACTTC.

At least ten counts were recorded for this clonotype. The rearrangement joins TRBV6-2 or TRBV6-3 to TRBJ2-7; D gene ambiguous. The germline gives CDR1 MNHEY, CDR2 SVGEGT. V shed 5 bases and J shed 3 bases, with 17 bases lying between them. CDR3 size: 15 residues. The CDR3 loop reads CASSLGSSNYYEQYF. The CDR3 bases are TGTGCCAGCAGTCTCGGGTCCTCTAACTACTACGAGCAGTACTTC.

In this sample, this clonotype turned up a few times. J is TRBJ1-1 and V is TRBV27; D is ambiguous. This CDR3 contains 16 residues. V lost 2 bases and J 5 bases, leaving 18 bases between the germline ends. The germline CDR1 and CDR2 sequences are MNHEY and SMNVEV (reference sequence). CDR3 sequence reads: CASSLEWAVQTTEAFF. CDR3 in DNA: TGTGCCAGCAGTTTAGAGTGGGCAGTCCAGACGACTGAAGCTTTCTTT.

The rearrangement links TRBV18 to TRBJ1-1, with a weak D call TRBD1 (6 bases). From germline, CDR1 is KGHSH and CDR2 LQKENI. The CDR3 totals 13 residues. The V end lost 6 bases, the J end lost 1 base, and 9 bases lay between the germline ends. The CDR3: CASSDSWNTEAFF. CDR3 nucleotides: TGTGCCAGCTCGGACAGTTGGAACACTGAAGCTTTCTTT.

This clonotype occurred a few times. This sequence joins TRBV7-2 and TRBJ1-1; tentatively, D is TRBD1 (5 bases). Germline lookup yields CDR1 SGHTA and CDR2 FQGNSA. The CDR3 extends over 13 amino acids. Trimming shortened V by 5 bases and J by 14 bases, and 21 bases separated the two germline ends. The CDR3 protein is CASSTPGEGREFF. The CDR3 bases are TGTGCCAGCAGCACCCCCGGCGAGGGGCGAGAGTTCTTT.

The sample holds a few counts of this clonotype. The V gene is TRBV20-1, the J gene TRBJ2-5; D is uncertain. Germline values: CDR1 DFQATT, CDR2 SNEGSKA (reference sequence). This CDR3 spans 13 amino acids. The V end lost 6 bases, the J end lost 1 base, and 12 bases lay between the germline ends. The CDR3 coding sequence is TGCAGTGCCGTCGAGGAGTTCCAAGAGACCCAGTACTTC. Its translation is CSAVEEFQETQYF.

This clonotype was observed a few times. This rearrangement joins TRBV20-1 to TRBJ2-1; 7 bases match TRBD2. CDR3 size: 13 residues. The germline CDR1 and CDR2 sequences are DFQATT and SNEGSKA (reference sequence). J was trimmed by 15 bases and V by 2 bases; bases with no gene match: 13. The CDR3 sequence: CSARRTSMGKLFF. In DNA, the CDR3 is TGCAGTGCTAGAAGGACTAGTATGGGAAAGCTGTTCTTC.

At least ten counts were recorded for this clonotype. V gene TRBV5-1 combines with J gene TRBJ1-2; 9 bases are a match to TRBD1. V shed 4 bases and J 5 bases; nucleotides not matched to a gene: 3. This CDR3 spans 13 amino acids. The germline gives CDR1 SGHRS, CDR2 YFSETQ. The CDR3 coding sequence is TGCGCCAGCAGCCAACAGGGGGCGTATGGCTACACCTTC. Its protein product is CASSQQGAYGYTF.

A few counts support this clonotype. The V gene is TRBV28, the J gene TRBJ2-7; TRBD1 aligns across 10 bases. V was clipped by 3 bases and J by 3 bases; unmatched bases: 8. Germline CDR1 MDHEN, CDR2 SYDVKM. The CDR3 loop spans 16 amino acids. CDR3 coding DNA: TGTGCCAGCAGTTTGCGCCTAGGGACAGGGGACTACGAGCAGTACTTC. Translated, it gives CASSLRLGTGDYEQYF.

This clonotype showed up just a few times. The chain carries TRBV12-3 or TRBV12-4 and TRBJ2-5; a weak D match, TRBD2 (5 bases). Deletions cut 6 bases from V and 2 bases from J, with 13 bases between. The CDR3 covers 14 residues. The CDR3 DNA is TGTGCCAGCAGGCGGACGGGATTTCAAGAGACCCAGTACTTC. It translates to CASRRTGFQETQYF.